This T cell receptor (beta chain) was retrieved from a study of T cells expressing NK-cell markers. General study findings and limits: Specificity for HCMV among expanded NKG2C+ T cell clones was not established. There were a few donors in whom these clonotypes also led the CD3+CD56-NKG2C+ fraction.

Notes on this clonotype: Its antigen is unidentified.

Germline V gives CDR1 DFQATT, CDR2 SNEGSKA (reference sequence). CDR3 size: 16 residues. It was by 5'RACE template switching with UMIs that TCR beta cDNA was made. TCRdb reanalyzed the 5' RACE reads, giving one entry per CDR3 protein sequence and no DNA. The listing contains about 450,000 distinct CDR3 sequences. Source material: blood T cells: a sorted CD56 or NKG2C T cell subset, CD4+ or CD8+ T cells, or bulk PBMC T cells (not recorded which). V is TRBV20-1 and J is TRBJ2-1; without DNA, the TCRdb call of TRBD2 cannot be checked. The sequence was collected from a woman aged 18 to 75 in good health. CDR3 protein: CSVETSGRAGGNEQFF.